This T cell receptor beta chain was profiled in a study of shared clonotypes between healthy human individuals. In the study overall: CD8 memory received one plate per donor, CD8 naive two, CD4 memory three and CD4 naive three.

Clones were read by immunoSEQ multiplex PCR, and TCRdb kept only the in-frame ones, dropping some. The sample yields around 2.1 million clones, 90% to 96% seen once. Negatively enriched CD4+ T cells were divided by CD45RA into naive and memory. This TCR derives from a man aged 18 to 30 in good health. Sequencing was carried out using naive CD4+ T cells sorted from blood. As to subset: CD45RA+ positively selected.

Here the CDR3 DNA reads TGTGCCAGCAGTTCCCCTCTAGCGGGGGGTTATGAGCAGTTCTTC. Protein product: CASSSPLAGGYEQFF. The rearrangement joins TRBV28 to TRBJ2-1, with 11 bases fitting TRBD2. CDR1 is MDHEN, CDR2 SYDVKM, per germline. V was pared by 4 bases and J by 8 bases, with 7 bases of the junction left unmatched. CDR3 length: 15 residues.